This TCR beta chain was identified in a study of blood T cell repertoires in COVID-19. Study-level information: From the United States, Italy and Spain came samples of acute and convalescent COVID-19.

CDR3 length equals 13 residues. Germline V lookup: CDR1 MNHNY, CDR2 SVGAGI (reference sequence). The junction had 6 bases not matched to a gene; V was cut back by 5 bases and J by 5 bases. Cohort placement rested on clinical history that participants reported themselves. The repertoire was sequenced with immunoSEQ multiplex PCR; TCRdb's copy has only in-frame clones and lacks some. The sample has roughly 330,000 clones, 65% to 90% seen once. This chain joins TRBV6-6 and TRBJ2-7; 7 nucleotides agree with TRBD1. This TCR was recovered from a young woman who had recovered from COVID-19. Sequencing input: PBMCs or T cells enriched from blood (not recorded which). CDR3 region: CASSPTRGNEQYF. In DNA form, the CDR3 reads TGTGCCAGCAGTCCCACCAGGGGGAACGAGCAGTACTTC.